This TCR beta chain was identified in a study of cytomegalovirus exposure and HLA in healthy donors. Study-level results: High sensitivity and specificity were reportedly achieved when the classifier diagnosed cytomegalovirus status.

J was trimmed by 5 bases and V by 5 bases; bases with no gene match: 0. The CDR3 covers 11 residues. Germline lookup yields CDR1 MNHEY and CDR2 SVGAGI. On this clone: What it binds is unknown.

Data came from immunoSEQ multiplex PCR; TCRdb stores just in-frame clones and leaves some out. The sample includes about 70,000 clones, nearly 95% seen only once; the top ten take around 1.5%. The TCR was taken from a man aged 18 to 29 in good health and CMV-seropositive. Sequences were obtained from PBMCs. The chain couples TRBV6-5 to TRBJ2-7; 7 positions match TRBD2. The CDR3 reads CASSRGDEQYF. DNA for the CDR3: TGTGCCAGCAGTCGGGGGGACGAGCAGTACTTC.